These 32 T cell receptor beta chains originate from one sample sequenced in a study of T cells after yellow fever vaccination. Each CDR3 protein gets one entry after TCRdb re-called the 5' RACE reads with MiXCR. This repertoire shows 350,000 to 450,000 distinct CDR3 sequences, approximately 5.7% found once; its top ten account for 14% to 15%. The sample was PBMCs, taken 5 days after the yellow fever booster vaccination. The receptors come from a man aged 25-45 years who received the YFV17D yellow fever vaccine.

This clonotype has at least ten counts. This rearrangement joins TRBV7-2 to TRBJ2-7; D tentatively fits TRBD1 or TRBD2 (6 bases each). Germline values: CDR1 SGHTA, CDR2 FQGNSA. The germline V and J ends were trimmed by 4 bases and 2 bases, with 9 bases remaining between them. This CDR3 is built from 13 residues. The CDR3 coding sequence is TGTGCCAGCAGCTCGAGGGGGGCCTACGAGCAGTACTTC. Encoded protein: CASSSRGAYEQYF.

This sequence joins TRBV15 and TRBJ2-2; 8 nucleotides align to TRBD2. The CDR3 loop spans 15 amino acids. The germline gives CDR1 LNHNV, CDR2 YYDKDF (reference sequence). Trimming cost V 4 bases and J 0 bases; bases outside gene matches: 1. CDR3: CATSIAGPNTGELFF. CDR3 coding DNA: TGTGCCACCAGCATAGCGGGACCGAACACCGGGGAGCTGTTTTTT.

There are many counts of this clonotype. The CDR3 protein is CASSPLPTYEQYF. As DNA, the CDR3 is TGTGCCAGCAGCCCCCTACCGACCTACGAGCAGTACTTC. The chain is built from TRBV7-2 and TRBJ2-7; D is unclear. The CDR3 has 13 residues. The germline CDR1 and CDR2 sequences are SGHTA and FQGNSA. V lost 5 bases to trimming and J lost 2 bases, with 10 bases between them.

This clonotype was counted only a few times. This chain uses TRBV5-1 with TRBJ2-1, with 7 bases that match TRBD2. The CDR3 is 15 amino acids. V shed 2 bases and J 2 bases; nucleotides not matched to a gene: 4. Germline CDR1 is SGHRS and CDR2 is YFSETQ. The CDR3 spells CASSLSGNPYNEQFF. CDR3 DNA sequence: TGCGCCAGCAGCTTAAGCGGGAACCCCTACAATGAGCAGTTCTTC.

This clonotype was detected ten times or more. This chain uses TRBV28 with TRBJ2-2, with D maybe TRBD2 (6 bases). The CDR3 loop spans 16 amino acids. CDR1 MDHEN and CDR2 SYDVKM come from the germline V gene. V was cut by 4 bases and J by 6 bases, with 18 bases left in between. The CDR3 coding sequence is TGTGCCAGCAGTTCAATCCCGCCCGGGACTGCCGGGGAGCTGTTTTTT. It encodes CASSSIPPGTAGELFF.

This clonotype occurred many times. This chain links TRBV6-5 with TRBJ2-7, with TRBD2 as a possible D gene (5 bases). Trimming took 2 bases from V and 4 from J, leaving 12 bases between them. Germline V gene lookup returns CDR1 MNHEY and CDR2 SVGAGI. CDR3 length equals 14 residues. The CDR3 spells CASSYRAGTYEQYF. CDR3 in DNA: TGTGCCAGCAGTTACCGGGCGGGCACGTACGAGCAGTACTTC.

For the CDR3, the DNA is TGTGCCACCAACAACGGGGCCTACGAGCAGTACTTC. The encoded protein is CATNNGAYEQYF. The chain employs TRBV6-5 and TRBJ2-7; tentative D call: TRBD2 (5 bases). Germline CDR1 and CDR2: MNHEY and SVGAGI. V lost 10 bases and J lost 2, with 12 bases in between. The CDR3 runs to 12 residues.

The rearrangement links TRBV13 to TRBJ2-7; D is uncertain. CDR3 length: 12 amino acids. Between the trimmed V and J ends, which lost 5 bases and 4 bases, there was a span of 9 bases. CDR1 and CDR2 (germline): PRHDT, FYEKMQ (reference sequence). CDR3 loop: CASSATAYEQYF. In DNA, the CDR3 is TGTGCCAGCAGCGCGACGGCTTACGAGCAGTACTTC.

The rearrangement links TRBV20-1 to TRBJ2-1; 11 nucleotides match TRBD2. This CDR3 comprises 14 residues. Per germline, CDR1 DFQATT and CDR2 SNEGSKA (reference sequence). V lost 4 bases to trimming and J lost 7 bases; unmatched junction nucleotides: 6. CDR3 in amino acids: CSAKLAGAGNEQFF. In DNA form, the CDR3 reads TGCAGTGCTAAACTAGCGGGAGCCGGGAATGAGCAGTTCTTC.

The table lists this clonotype with a few counts. Written as DNA, the CDR3 is TGTGCCAGCAGAGCCGGGAGCTCTGGAAACACCATATATTTT. This gives the protein CASRAGSSGNTIYF. This chain uses TRBV27 with TRBJ1-3; D is ambiguous. This CDR3 is built from 14 residues. CDR1 MNHEY and CDR2 SMNVEV come from the germline V gene (reference sequence). Trimming stripped 6 bases from V and 0 bases from J, with 9 bases between.

This sequence joins TRBV20-1 and TRBJ1-6; TRBD1 matches 7 bases. The trim removed 6 bases at V and 7 bases at J, leaving 6 bases unmatched. This CDR3 spans 13 amino acids. Germline assignment: CDR1 DFQATT and CDR2 SNEGSKA (reference sequence). CDR3 sequence (DNA): TGCAGTGCGGCACAGGGGACCAATTCACCCCTCCACTTT. It specifies CSAAQGTNSPLHF.

V is TRBV6-1 and J is TRBJ2-1; perhaps TRBD1 as D (6 bases). This CDR3 spans 16 amino acids. Looked up from germline, CDR1 is MNHNS and CDR2 is SASEGT. V was clipped by 5 bases and J by 9 bases, with 23 bases between them. In DNA, the CDR3 is TGTGCCAGCAGTCCCCAGCCCCCTACAGGGTGGGGTGAGCAGTTCTTC. Protein: CASSPQPPTGWGEQFF.

This clonotype appeared many times. The rearrangement uses TRBV2 and TRBJ2-1; D not certain. The V and J ends lost 9 bases and 1 base respectively, with 13 bases between them. This CDR3 has 14 amino acids. From germline, CDR1 is SNHLY and CDR2 FYNNEI. CDR3 loop: CASRPWGSYNEQFF. The CDR3 DNA is TGTGCCAGTAGGCCCTGGGGATCCTACAATGAGCAGTTCTTC.

This clonotype has a count of ten or more. The chain links TRBV7-2 to TRBJ1-2; the match to TRBD1 covers 7 bases. Germline CDR1 reads SGHTA; CDR2 reads FQGNSA. CDR3 length equals 15 residues. Trimming cost V 1 base and J 4 bases; bases outside gene matches: 6. As DNA, the CDR3 is TGTGCCAGCAGCTTAGGACAGGGTACCTTCTATGGCTACACCTTC. Translation gives CASSLGQGTFYGYTF.

The chain joins TRBV10-3 to TRBJ2-7; 7 nucleotides match TRBD1. This CDR3 is 12 amino acids long. J was trimmed by 8 bases and V by 9 bases; bases with no gene match: 10. Germline V CDR1 and CDR2: ENHRY, SYGVKD. The CDR3 loop reads CAIGQEQVQQYF. CDR3 DNA: TGTGCCATTGGACAGGAACAAGTCCAGCAGTACTTC.

The rearrangement uses TRBV18 and TRBJ2-1, with D perhaps TRBD2 (5 bases). This CDR3 is 16 amino acids long. Per germline, CDR1 KGHSH and CDR2 LQKENI. V was clipped by 3 bases and J by 14 bases, with 26 bases between them. CDR3 in DNA: TGTGCCAGCTCACCTCAGGCGGGCGACGCGGTCGTGTTAGAGTTCTTC. Protein sequence: CASSPQAGDAVVLEFF.

This clonotype was seen at least ten times. The chain couples TRBV4-1 to TRBJ2-7; 12 positions match TRBD2. The germline V gene encodes CDR1 MGHRA and CDR2 YSYEKL. V was clipped by 2 bases and J by 3 bases; unmatched bases: 20. The CDR3 totals 21 residues. Written as DNA, the CDR3 is TGCGCCAGCAGCCAACTCTTAGAATCGACTAGCGGGAGTTATCTGAACTACGAGCAGTACTTC. It translates to CASSQLLESTSGSYLNYEQYF.

The rearrangement joins TRBV7-2 to TRBJ2-2; unclear D gene. Trimming stripped 5 bases from V and 2 bases from J, with 15 bases between. The CDR3 covers 16 residues. The germline gives CDR1 SGHTA, CDR2 FQGNSA. The CDR3 reads CASSKVHAANTGELFF. The CDR3 DNA is TGTGCCAGCAGCAAAGTTCATGCTGCCAACACCGGGGAGCTGTTTTTT.

This clonotype was counted at least ten times. The CDR3 DNA reads as TGTGCCAGCCTCGGACAGGGACTCAATGAGCAGTTCTTC. Its translation is CASLGQGLNEQFF. The chain employs TRBV7-2 and TRBJ2-1; 8 bases fit TRBD1. Germline assignment: CDR1 SGHTA and CDR2 FQGNSA. V trimming: 8 bases; J trimming: 6 bases; junction bases outside the gene matches: 6. This CDR3 has 13 amino acids.

This clonotype showed up many times. The chain couples TRBV6-5 to TRBJ2-1, with 8 bases lining up with TRBD2. The trim removed 0 bases at V and 12 bases at J, leaving 1 base unmatched. Germline loops: CDR1 MNHEY, CDR2 SVGAGI. The CDR3 runs to 12 residues. In nucleotides, the CDR3 is TGTGCCAGCAGTTACTCTAGCGGGGTGCAGTTCTTC. Encoded protein: CASSYSSGVQFF.

This clonotype was counted at least ten times. J is TRBJ2-7 and V is TRBV3-1; D possibly corresponds to TRBD1 (6 bases). The germline CDR1 and CDR2 sequences are LGHDT and YNNKEL (reference sequence). Trimming removed 1 base from V and 2 bases from J, with 9 bases in between. The CDR3 has 14 amino acids. The CDR3 DNA follows: TGTGCCAGCAGCCAAGCCAGGGGTACCTACGAGCAGTACTTC. As protein: CASSQARGTYEQYF.

This clonotype was recorded at least ten times. V and J are TRBV12-3 or TRBV12-4 and TRBJ2-2; D not certain. The V and J ends lost 2 bases and 6 bases respectively, with 4 bases between them. The CDR3 extends over 12 amino acids. CDR3 region: CASSLMAGELFF. DNA for the CDR3: TGTGCCAGCAGTTTAATGGCCGGGGAGCTGTTTTTT.

This chain joins TRBV12-3 or TRBV12-4 and TRBJ1-5, with TRBD1 as a possible D gene (5 bases). CDR3 length: 14 residues. The V end was cut by 11 bases, the J end by 5 bases, with 19 bases between. This chain's CDR3 is CAPRPGRGDQPQHF. Here the CDR3 DNA reads TGTGCCCCCCGCCCAGGGCGAGGTGATCAGCCCCAGCATTTT.

Only a few counts were recorded for this clonotype. The CDR3 nucleotides are TGTGCCAGCAGTTATAGCGGGAGGGCCTCCGAGCAGTACTTC. Its translation is CASSYSGRASEQYF. This rearrangement joins TRBV6-5 to TRBJ2-7, with TRBD2 matching 11 bases. Germline V gene sequence: CDR1 MNHEY, CDR2 SVGAGI. The CDR3 length is 14 residues. V dropped 3 bases and J dropped 6; count of bases not matched to a gene: 4.

This clonotype was seen only a few times. The J gene is TRBJ2-2, the V gene TRBV28; 8 bases are a match to TRBD1. Per germline, CDR1 MDHEN and CDR2 SYDVKM. With V trimmed by 7 bases and J by 7 bases, 11 bases remained unmatched. This CDR3 has 15 residues. The CDR3 sequence is CASKLDRVSIGELFF. The CDR3 nucleotides read TGTGCCAGCAAATTGGACAGGGTATCGATCGGGGAGCTGTTTTTT.

In its sample, this clonotype was seen many times. The rearrangement uses TRBV5-6 and TRBJ1-5, with D maybe TRBD1 (6 bases). V lost 2 bases to trimming and J lost 4 bases, with 7 bases between them. Germline-derived CDR1 and CDR2 are SGHDT and YYEEEE. CDR3 size: 13 residues. In DNA, the CDR3 is TGTGCCAGCAGCTTCCAGGGGAATCAGCCCCAGCATTTT. This gives the protein CASSFQGNQPQHF.

A few counts support this clonotype. The chain joins TRBV10-3 to TRBJ2-3; 9 bases fit TRBD2. The CDR3 length is 15 residues. Per germline, CDR1 ENHRY and CDR2 SYGVKD. V dropped 5 bases and J dropped 4; count of bases not matched to a gene: 7. The CDR3 region is CAISLAGGRSDTQYF. CDR3 DNA sequence: TGTGCCATCAGTTTGGCGGGAGGGAGGTCAGATACGCAGTATTTT.

The V and J genes are TRBV20-1 and TRBJ2-7; TRBD1 matches 8 bases. The junction had 10 bases not matched to a gene; V was cut back by 6 bases and J by 6 bases. The CDR3 is made up of 13 amino acids. CDR1 and CDR2 from the germline V gene are DFQATT and SNEGSKA (reference sequence). CDR3 protein: CSAPSTGAGEQYF. DNA of the CDR3: TGCAGTGCCCCTTCGACAGGGGCAGGCGAGCAGTACTTC.

The chain has TRBV6-5 and TRBJ1-1; TRBD1 aligns across 8 bases. V lost 4 bases and J lost 1; bases outside the gene matches: 8. Germline-derived CDR1 and CDR2 are MNHEY and SVGAGI. The CDR3 length is 16 residues. CDR3 sequence: CASSFLMQGANTEAFF. CDR3 coding DNA: TGTGCCAGCAGTTTTCTGATGCAGGGGGCGAACACTGAAGCTTTCTTT.

Note on this clonotype: Germline and junction disagree at one end, which may indicate a read error. The chain is built from TRBV20-1 and TRBJ2-2, with 11 bases that match TRBD2. Germline V gene sequence: CDR1 DFQATT, CDR2 SNEGSKA (reference sequence). The CDR3 consists of 16 residues. The CDR3 spells CCAQLAGVLNTGELFF. CDR3 bases: TGCTGTGCACAACTAGCGGGAGTCCTGAACACCGGGGAGCTGTTTTTT.

This clonotype was seen only a few times. The chain couples TRBV7-9 to TRBJ1-4, with no clear D. The CDR3 runs to 14 residues. Germline CDR1 and CDR2: SEHNR and FQNEAQ (reference sequence). The germline V and J ends were trimmed by 4 bases and 10 bases, with 16 bases remaining between them. CDR3 amino acids: CASSSGPRGGKLFF. DNA for the CDR3: TGTGCCAGCAGCTCGGGCCCACGGGGTGGAAAACTGTTTTTT.

The V gene is TRBV5-4, the J gene TRBJ2-3, with D hard to call. Germline loops: CDR1 SGHNT, CDR2 YYREEE (reference sequence). Trimming left V 3 bases short and J 4 bases short, with 12 bases between. The CDR3 is made up of 14 amino acids. The CDR3, as DNA: TGTGCCAGCAGCTCATCGACCCCGCCAGATACGCAGTATTTT. Translating gives CASSSSTPPDTQYF.